A single sample gave rise to the 18 T cell receptor beta chains below, sequenced in a study of CD8 T cells in ankylosing spondylitis. TCRdb re-called the 5' RACE reads through MiXCR, storing one row per CDR3 protein. In the table there are 250,000 to 300,000 distinct CDR3 sequences, 15% to 20% of which are singletons. Source material: blood, either unsorted or a sorted T cell fraction (not recorded which). The origin of the receptors is a male donor with ankylosing spondylitis or in good health (not recorded which).

This clonotype was seen only a few times. V is TRBV6-2 or TRBV6-3 and J is TRBJ2-3; 8 nucleotides align to TRBD1. There are 15 residues in the CDR3. Trimming removed 2 bases from V and 5 bases from J; junction bases left unmatched: 6. Germline lookup yields CDR1 MNHEY and CDR2 SVGEGT. CDR3 in amino acids: CASSYRLQGGDTQYF. CDR3 DNA sequence: TGTGCCAGCAGTTACCGCCTACAGGGGGGAGATACGCAGTATTTT.

Only a few counts were recorded for this clonotype. The chain couples TRBV20-1 to TRBJ2-1, with TRBD2 matching over 12 bases. After removal of 5 bases from V and 6 bases from J, the junction contained 11 bases not matched to a gene. The CDR3 extends over 16 amino acids. Germline values: CDR1 DFQATT, CDR2 SNEGSKA (reference sequence). CDR3 DNA: TGCAGTGCTTCACTAGCGGGAGGCCTCTTGGGCAATGAGCAGTTCTTC. Translated: CSASLAGGLLGNEQFF.

In its sample, this clonotype was seen a few times. V usage is TRBV4-3 and J usage is TRBJ2-3; no clear D. The CDR3 spans 18 residues. The germline V gene has CDR1 LGHNA and CDR2 YSLEER. V gave up 0 bases and J gave up 2 bases, with 18 bases separating them. DNA of the CDR3: TGCGCCAGCAGCCAAGATCGTCAGCTGGCTGAGATCACAGATACGCAGTATTTT. It yields the protein CASSQDRQLAEITDTQYF.

The chain employs TRBV7-9 and TRBJ2-1; 10 nucleotides line up with TRBD2. The trim removed 4 bases at V and 9 bases at J, leaving 0 bases unmatched. Germline CDR1 is SEHNR and CDR2 is FQNEAQ (reference sequence). The CDR3 totals 12 residues. In DNA form, the CDR3 reads TGTGCCAGCAGCTCTAGCGGGGGTGAGCAGTTCTTC. Translated: CASSSSGGEQFF. The variable domain in full, completed from reference TRBV7-9 and TRBJ2-1, reads DTGVSQNPRHKITKRGQNVTFRCDPISEHNRLYWYRQTLGQGPEFLTYFQNEAQLEKSRLLSDRFSAERPKGSFSTLEIQRTEQGDSAMYLCASSSSGGEQFFGPGTRLTVL.

This clonotype was recorded a few times. Germline and junction disagree at one end, which may indicate a read error. This chain joins TRBV4-3 and TRBJ1-6; no clear D gene. CDR3 length: 13 residues. CDR1 and CDR2 from the germline V gene are LGHNA and YSLEER. CDR3 protein: CASSQDLAVPFHF. In DNA form, the CDR3 reads TGCGCCAGCAGCCAAGATCTGGCCGTACCCTTCCACTTT.

This clonotype has more than one count but fewer than ten. This chain uses TRBV14 with TRBJ1-6; 7 positions match TRBD1. Germline loops: CDR1 SGHDN, CDR2 FVKESK. The CDR3 is made up of 14 amino acids. With 4 bases clipped from V and 7 bases from J, the junction kept 4 bases outside the gene matches. The CDR3 DNA is TGTGCCAGCAGCCTGACAGGGTACAATTCACCCCTCCACTTT. Its translation: CASSLTGYNSPLHF.

The chain combines TRBV20-1 with TRBJ2-1; D possibly corresponds to TRBD2 (7 bases). V gave up 6 bases and J gave up 2 bases, with 14 bases separating them. In germline, CDR1 is DFQATT, CDR2 SNEGSKA (reference sequence). CDR3 length: 14 residues. CDR3: CSAGGPYPYNEQFF. The CDR3 nucleotides are TGCAGTGCCGGGGGGCCGTATCCCTACAATGAGCAGTTCTTC.

In this sample, this clonotype turned up a few times. J is TRBJ2-7 and V is TRBV20-1, with 9 bases aligning to TRBD1. The CDR3 runs to 15 residues. V dropped 3 bases and J dropped 3; count of bases not matched to a gene: 9. CDR1 is DFQATT, CDR2 SNEGSKA, per germline (reference sequence). The chain's CDR3 is CSASHSGTGIYEQYF. The CDR3 DNA reads as TGCAGTGCTAGTCATTCCGGGACAGGGATCTACGAGCAGTACTTC.

The chain is built from TRBV4-1 and TRBJ1-2; D is ambiguous. The V end lost 1 base, the J end lost 2 bases, and 11 bases lay between the germline ends. The CDR3 contains 15 residues. Germline V gene lookup returns CDR1 MGHRA and CDR2 YSYEKL. CDR3 loop: CASSQVAAANYGYTF. The CDR3 DNA follows: TGCGCCAGCAGCCAAGTGGCAGCAGCAAACTATGGCTACACCTTC.

Many counts were recorded for this clonotype. The chain is built from TRBV6-5 and TRBJ2-1; TRBD1 matches at 7 bases. Losses at the gene ends were 1 base for V and 6 bases for J; bases not matched to a gene: 3. This CDR3 is built from 14 residues. Per the germline V gene, CDR1 is MNHEY and CDR2 is SVGAGI. In DNA, the CDR3 is TGTGCCAGCAGTTACTTCTCAGGGGGCAATGAGCAGTTCTTC. This codes for CASSYFSGGNEQFF.

The table lists this clonotype with many counts. The chain recombines TRBV7-8 with TRBJ2-7; the match to TRBD2 covers 9 bases. Trimming cost V 2 bases and J 4 bases; bases outside gene matches: 6. The CDR3 has 15 residues. The germline V gene encodes CDR1 SGHVS and CDR2 FQNEAQ. CDR3 nucleotides: TGTGCCAGCAGCTTAAGGGCGGGGGGGATTTACGAGCAGTACTTC. Translating gives CASSLRAGGIYEQYF. The full variable domain, its missing parts supplied by reference TRBV7-8 and TRBJ2-7, is GAGVSQSPRYKVAKRGQDVALRCDPISGHVSLFWYQQALGQGPEFLTYFQNEAQLDKSGLPSDRFFAERPEGSVSTLKIQRTQQEDSAVYLCASSLRAGGIYEQYFGPGTRLTVT.

The rearrangement links TRBV5-1 to TRBJ2-1; no clear D. Between the trimmed V and J ends, which lost 4 bases and 4 bases, there was a span of 9 bases. There are 13 residues in the CDR3. In germline, CDR1 is SGHRS, CDR2 YFSETQ. CDR3 nucleotides: TGCGCCAGCAGCACAGACGGTTACAATGAGCAGTTCTTC. Protein sequence: CASSTDGYNEQFF.

This clonotype has only a few counts. As DNA, the CDR3 is TGCAGTGCTAGAGTTCCCAATGAGCAGTTCTTC. It codes for CSARVPNEQFF. This rearrangement joins TRBV20-1 to TRBJ2-1; no definite D call. Trimming took off 1 base at V and 6 bases at J, with 4 bases between the two ends. Germline CDR1 DFQATT, CDR2 SNEGSKA (reference sequence). This CDR3 comprises 11 residues.

This clonotype was detected only a few times. This chain links TRBV10-1 with TRBJ2-1; TRBD2 is a possible D gene (6 bases). The V and J ends lost 7 bases and 3 bases respectively, with 19 bases between them. The CDR3 is made up of 16 amino acids. Per the germline V gene, CDR1 is WNHNN and CDR2 is SYGVQD (reference sequence). For the CDR3, the DNA is TGCGCCAGCACTGTCGTGTCCGGGAGTATCTACAATGAGCAGTTCTTC. It encodes CASTVVSGSIYNEQFF.

In its sample, this clonotype was seen a few times. The genes are TRBV3-1 and TRBJ2-2, with D perhaps being TRBD1 or TRBD2 (5 bases each). Germline-derived CDR1 and CDR2 are LGHDT and YNNKEL (reference sequence). The CDR3 extends over 16 amino acids. V lost 4 bases and J 7 bases, leaving 19 bases between the germline ends. The CDR3 nucleotides are TGTGCCAGCAGCCCAACCGGGACCAACCCTTTCGGGGAGCTGTTTTTT. It encodes CASSPTGTNPFGELFF.

CDR3 in amino acids: CASSQDRQNTGELFF. The DNA of the CDR3 is TGCGCCAGCAGCCAAGATAGGCAAAACACCGGGGAGCTGTTTTTT. V is TRBV4-3 and J is TRBJ2-2; D remains unclear. CDR1 and CDR2 (germline): LGHNA, YSLEER. Trimming left V 0 bases short and J 2 bases short, with 7 bases between. The CDR3 sequence is 15 residues long.

In nucleotides, the CDR3 is TGCGCCAGCAGCTTGCCCGGTATCGGGAGGGAGACCCAGTACTTC. The encoded protein is CASSLPGIGRETQYF. The J gene is TRBJ2-5, the V gene TRBV5-1, with 7 bases matching TRBD2. The CDR3 has 15 residues. J gave up 5 bases and V 1 base, and 8 bases lay outside the gene matches. Per germline, CDR1 SGHRS and CDR2 YFSETQ.

This clonotype has just a few counts. The chain is built from TRBV5-1 and TRBJ2-7, with D perhaps TRBD1 or TRBD2 (5 bases each). Trimming stripped 4 bases from V and 0 bases from J, with 11 bases between. This CDR3 region has 14 residues. Germline loops: CDR1 SGHRS, CDR2 YFSETQ. The CDR3 coding sequence is TGCGCCAGCAGCGTACCGGGGCTCTCCTACGAGCAGTACTTC. It codes for CASSVPGLSYEQYF.